This paragraph covers one T cell receptor beta chain sequence. Its matching antigen is unknown. This entry is derived from a study of blood T cells in healthy people across ages. Study-wide points: Whereas aged donors had fewer naive CD4+ cells, long-lived donors had more of them and higher diversity.

Researchers collected about 9.6 milliliters of peripheral blood from every single donor. The CDR3 length is 15 residues. V lost 2 bases, J lost 10 bases, and 6 bases stayed unmatched. The germline CDR1 and CDR2 sequences are SGHVS and FQNEAQ. A second PCR, run for about 7 to 11 cycles, used a sample-barcoded 5' primer plus a J-beta primer mix. Tags on each cDNA molecule came from a template-switch adaptor with 12 random nucleotides. Per sample, CDR3-containing paired-end reads numbered at least 2.5 million. MiXCR was run by TCRdb on the 5' RACE reads, yielding one entry per CDR3 protein. The table records some 1,500,000 distinct CDR3 sequences, approximately 39% of them present only once.

The chain joins TRBV7-8 to TRBJ1-6; TRBD1 matches 9 bases. The source is a woman aged 18-29 years in good health. The source material was blood. This CDR3 reads CASSLWDRVYSPLHF. The DNA of the CDR3 is TGTGCCAGCAGCTTATGGGACAGGGTATACTCACCCCTCCACTTT.